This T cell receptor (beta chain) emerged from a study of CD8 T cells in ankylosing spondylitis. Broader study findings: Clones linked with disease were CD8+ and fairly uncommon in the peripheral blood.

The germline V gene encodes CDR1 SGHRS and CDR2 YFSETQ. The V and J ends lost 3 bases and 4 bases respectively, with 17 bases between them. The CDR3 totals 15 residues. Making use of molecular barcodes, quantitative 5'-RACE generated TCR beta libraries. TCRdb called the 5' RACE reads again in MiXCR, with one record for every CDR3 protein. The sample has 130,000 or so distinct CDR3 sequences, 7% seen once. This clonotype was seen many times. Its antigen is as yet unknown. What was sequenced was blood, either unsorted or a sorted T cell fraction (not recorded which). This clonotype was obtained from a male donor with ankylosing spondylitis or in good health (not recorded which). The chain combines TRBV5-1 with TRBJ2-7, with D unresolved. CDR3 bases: TGCGCCAGCAGCTCCCTGCCGGAGCTGAGTTACGAGCAGTACTTC. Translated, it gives CASSSLPELSYEQYF.